A selection of T cell receptor beta chains follows, all from one sample in a study of CD8 T cells in ankylosing spondylitis. TCRdb reprocessed the 5' RACE reads via MiXCR and lists one record per CDR3 protein. The sample holds about 800,000 distinct CDR3 sequences, around 11% seen once. Sequenced: blood, either unsorted or a sorted T cell fraction (not recorded which). These receptors originate from a male donor with ankylosing spondylitis. Both conserved end residues are part of each CDR3. The D gene is left open where the match is weak. The size field is filled for only some rows; it gives once, few, many or a size class.

V: TRBV20-1; J: TRBJ1-5; D: NA; size: few; CDR3: CSAWVIGGRGQPQHF; DNA: TGCAGTGCTTGGGTTATTGGGGGGCGCGGTCAGCCCCAGCATTTT
V: TRBV5-1; J: TRBJ2-3; D: TRBD2; size: NA; CDR3: CASSSLAGVADTQYF; DNA: TGCGCCAGCAGCTCACTAGCGGGAGTTGCAGATACGCAGTATTTT
V: TRBV9; J: TRBJ2-3; D: NA; size: NA; CDR3: CASGRQVDTDTQYF; DNA: TGTGCCAGCGGAAGACAGGTGGACACAGATACGCAGTATTTT
V: TRBV7-6; J: TRBJ2-2; D: TRBD2; size: few; CDR3: CASSFVPSGTGELFF; DNA: TGTGCCAGCAGCTTTGTCCCTAGCGGGACCGGGGAGCTGTTTTTT
V: TRBV4-3; J: TRBJ1-2; D: NA; size: NA; CDR3: CASSKEFLAVNGYTF; DNA: TGCGCCAGCAGCAAGGAGTTTCTAGCTGTCAATGGCTACACCTTC
V: TRBV18; J: TRBJ1-2; D: TRBD1; size: NA; CDR3: CASSPGTGLDGYTF; DNA: TGTGCCAGCTCGCCCGGGACAGGGCTTGATGGCTACACCTTC
V: TRBV20-1; J: TRBJ2-1; D: TRBD2; size: few; CDR3: CSASTSGFTNEQFF; DNA: TGCAGTGCCAGCACTAGCGGTTTTACCAATGAGCAGTTCTTC
V: TRBV6-1; J: TRBJ2-1; D: NA; size: few; CDR3: CASSTPTIMGNRYNEQFF; DNA: TGTGCCAGCAGTACCCCGACCATTATGGGGAACCGCTACAATGAGCAGTTCTTC
V: TRBV7-2; J: TRBJ1-3; D: TRBD1; size: few; CDR3: CASSFQTGTVGNTIYF; DNA: TGTGCCAGCAGCTTCCAAACGGGGACAGTTGGAAACACCATATATTTT
V: TRBV9; J: TRBJ1-1; D: TRBD1; size: many; CDR3: CASSAGGWNTEAFF; DNA: TGTGCCAGCAGCGCAGGGGGCTGGAACACTGAAGCTTTCTTT
V: TRBV24-1; J: TRBJ2-6; D: NA; size: NA; CDR3: CATTDPPGKLTSGANVLTF; DNA: TGTGCCACCACTGATCCTCCAGGGAAACTGACCTCTGGGGCCAACGTCCTGACTTTC
V: TRBV4-2; J: TRBJ2-1; D: TRBD2; size: NA; CDR3: CASSQDAAGHNEQFF; DNA: TGTGCCAGCAGCCAAGATGCAGCGGGGCACAATGAGCAGTTCTTC
V: TRBV5-1; J: TRBJ2-3; D: NA; size: many; CDR3: CASSLAADTQYF; DNA: TGCGCCAGCAGCTTGGCGGCAGATACGCAGTATTTT
V: TRBV9; J: TRBJ1-2; D: NA; size: NA; CDR3: CASSLSSGNYGYTF; DNA: TGTGCCAGCAGCCTGTCCAGTGGGAACTATGGCTACACCTTC